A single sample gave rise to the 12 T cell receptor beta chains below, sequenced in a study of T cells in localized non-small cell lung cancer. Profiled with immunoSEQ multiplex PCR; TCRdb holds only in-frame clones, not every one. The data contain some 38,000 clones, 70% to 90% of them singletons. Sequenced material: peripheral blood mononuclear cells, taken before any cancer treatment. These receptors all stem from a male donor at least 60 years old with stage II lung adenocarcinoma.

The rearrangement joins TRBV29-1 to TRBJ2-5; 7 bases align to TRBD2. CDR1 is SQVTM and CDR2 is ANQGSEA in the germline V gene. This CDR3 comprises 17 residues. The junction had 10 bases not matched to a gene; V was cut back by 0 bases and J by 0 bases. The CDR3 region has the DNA TGCAGCGTTGAAGACAGGGAGGGTGGACGCCACCAAGAGACCCAGTACTTC. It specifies CSVEDREGGRHQETQYF.

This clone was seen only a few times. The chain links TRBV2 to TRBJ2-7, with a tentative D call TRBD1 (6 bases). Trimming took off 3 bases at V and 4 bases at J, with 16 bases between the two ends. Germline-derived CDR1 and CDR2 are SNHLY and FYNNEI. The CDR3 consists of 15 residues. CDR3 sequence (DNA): TGTGCCAGCAGTGAGGGGGCGCAGGGTGGGTACGAGCAGTACTTC. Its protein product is CASSEGAQGGYEQYF. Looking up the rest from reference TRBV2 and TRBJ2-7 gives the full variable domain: EPEVTQTPSHQVTQMGQEVILRCVPISNHLYFYWYRQILGQKVEFLVSFYNNEISEKSEIFDDQFSVERPDGSNFTLKIRSTKLEDSAMYFCASSEGAQGGYEQYFGPGTRLTVT.

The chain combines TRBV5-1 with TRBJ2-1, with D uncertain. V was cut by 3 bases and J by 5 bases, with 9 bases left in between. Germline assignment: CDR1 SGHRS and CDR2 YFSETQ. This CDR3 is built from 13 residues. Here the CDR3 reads CASSYDPNNEQFF. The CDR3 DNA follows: TGCGCCAGCAGCTACGACCCAAACAATGAGCAGTTCTTC.

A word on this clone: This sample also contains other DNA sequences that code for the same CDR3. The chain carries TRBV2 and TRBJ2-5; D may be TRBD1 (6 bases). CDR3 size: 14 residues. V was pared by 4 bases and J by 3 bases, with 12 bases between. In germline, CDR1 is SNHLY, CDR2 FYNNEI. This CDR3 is CASSGNRDEETQYF. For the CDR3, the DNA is TGTGCCAGCAGTGGGAACAGGGACGAAGAGACCCAGTACTTC.

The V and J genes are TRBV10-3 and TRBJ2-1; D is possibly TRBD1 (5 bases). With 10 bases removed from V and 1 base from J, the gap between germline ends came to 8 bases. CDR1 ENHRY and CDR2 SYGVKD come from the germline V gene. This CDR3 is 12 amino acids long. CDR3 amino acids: CATQGSYNEQFF. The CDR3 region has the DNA TGTGCCACCCAGGGTTCCTACAATGAGCAGTTCTTC.

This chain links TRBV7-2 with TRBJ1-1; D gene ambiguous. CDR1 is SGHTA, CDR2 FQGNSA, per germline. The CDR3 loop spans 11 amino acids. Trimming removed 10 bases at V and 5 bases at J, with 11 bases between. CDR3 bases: TGTGCCACCTCATTTGGGACTGAAGCTTTCTTT. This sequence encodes CATSFGTEAFF. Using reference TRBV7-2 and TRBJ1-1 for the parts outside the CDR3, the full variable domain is GAGVSQSPSNKVTEKGKDVELRCDPISGHTALYWYRQSLGQGLEFLIYFQGNSAPDKSGLPSDRFSAERTGGSVSTLTIQRTQQEDSAVYLCATSFGTEAFFGQGTRLTVV.

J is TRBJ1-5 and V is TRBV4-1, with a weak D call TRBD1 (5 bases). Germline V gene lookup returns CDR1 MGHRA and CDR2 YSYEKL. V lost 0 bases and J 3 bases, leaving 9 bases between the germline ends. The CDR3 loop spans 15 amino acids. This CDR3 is CASSQDGAPNQPQHF. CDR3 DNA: TGCGCCAGCAGCCAAGATGGGGCACCCAATCAGCCCCAGCATTTT.

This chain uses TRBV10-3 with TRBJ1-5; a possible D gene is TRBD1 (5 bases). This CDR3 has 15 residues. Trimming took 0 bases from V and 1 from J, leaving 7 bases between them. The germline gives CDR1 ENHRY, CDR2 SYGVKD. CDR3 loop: CAISESGGSNQPQHF. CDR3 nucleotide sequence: TGTGCCATCAGTGAGTCCGGGGGGAGCAATCAGCCCCAGCATTTT.

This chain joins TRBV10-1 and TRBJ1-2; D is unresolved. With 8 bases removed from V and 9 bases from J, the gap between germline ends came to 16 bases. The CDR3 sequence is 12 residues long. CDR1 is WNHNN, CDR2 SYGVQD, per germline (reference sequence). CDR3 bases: TGCGCCAGCGGGGAGGGAACGGAGAGCTACACCTTC. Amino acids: CASGEGTESYTF.

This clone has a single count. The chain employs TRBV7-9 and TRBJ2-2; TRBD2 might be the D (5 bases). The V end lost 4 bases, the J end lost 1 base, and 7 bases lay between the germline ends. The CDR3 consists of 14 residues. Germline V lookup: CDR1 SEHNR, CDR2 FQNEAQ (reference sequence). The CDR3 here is CASSSSGNTGELFF. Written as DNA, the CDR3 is TGTGCCAGCAGCTCCAGCGGGAACACCGGGGAGCTGTTTTTT.

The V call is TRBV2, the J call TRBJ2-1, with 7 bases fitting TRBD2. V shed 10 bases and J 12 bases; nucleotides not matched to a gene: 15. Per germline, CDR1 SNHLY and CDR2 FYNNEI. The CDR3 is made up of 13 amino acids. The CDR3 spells CATTGRGGSGQFF. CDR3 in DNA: TGTGCCACCACTGGGCGCGGGGGTTCTGGGCAGTTCTTC.

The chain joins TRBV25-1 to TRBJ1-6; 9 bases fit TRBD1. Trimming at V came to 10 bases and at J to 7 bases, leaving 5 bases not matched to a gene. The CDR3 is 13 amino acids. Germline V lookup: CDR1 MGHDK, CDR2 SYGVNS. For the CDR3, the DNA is TGTGCCACTCGGGACAGGGTAAATTCACCCCTCCACTTT. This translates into CATRDRVNSPLHF.